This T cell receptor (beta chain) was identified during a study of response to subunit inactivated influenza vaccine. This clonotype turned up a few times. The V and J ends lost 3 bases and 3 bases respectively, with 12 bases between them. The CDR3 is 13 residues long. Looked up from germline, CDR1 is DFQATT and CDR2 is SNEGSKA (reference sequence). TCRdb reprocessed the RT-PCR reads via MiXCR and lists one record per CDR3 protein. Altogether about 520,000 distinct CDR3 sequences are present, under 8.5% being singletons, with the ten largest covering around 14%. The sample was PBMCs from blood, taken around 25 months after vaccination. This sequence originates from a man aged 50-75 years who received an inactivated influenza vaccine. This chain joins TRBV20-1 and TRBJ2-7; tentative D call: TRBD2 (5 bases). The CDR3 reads CSARSEGFYEQYF. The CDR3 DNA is TGCAGTGCTAGGAGTGAGGGCTTCTACGAGCAGTACTTC.